This section outlines one TCR beta chain sequence together with its context. Germline V gene sequence: CDR1 LNHDA, CDR2 SQIVND (reference sequence). This CDR3 comprises 15 residues. V was trimmed by 2 bases and J by 6 bases, leaving 15 bases between them. The protocol was immunoSEQ multiplex PCR, while the TCRdb copy is restricted to in-frame clones and leaves out a portion. Of a few hundred thousand clones listed, about nine tenths were seen once; the top ten hold roughly 3.1%. The data originate from a study of Ad26.COV2.S vaccination and SARS-CoV-2 variants. The treatment is: some 20 received Ad26.COV2.S at low or high dose, single or two shots; 5 received placebo; per-sample allocation not given. After the first vaccine or placebo injection, samples were drawn on day 63.

J is TRBJ2-3 and V is TRBV19, with TRBD2 as a possible D gene (6 bases). This sequence was found in a person aged 18-60 years who received the Ad26.COV2.S COVID-19 vaccine or a placebo. Sequenced material: peripheral blood, taken in a trial of Ad26.COV2.S vaccine versus placebo. CDR3 amino acids: CASSILGGEEDTQYF. The CDR3 DNA is TGTGCCAGTAGTATATTGGGCGGGGAGGAGGATACGCAGTATTTT.